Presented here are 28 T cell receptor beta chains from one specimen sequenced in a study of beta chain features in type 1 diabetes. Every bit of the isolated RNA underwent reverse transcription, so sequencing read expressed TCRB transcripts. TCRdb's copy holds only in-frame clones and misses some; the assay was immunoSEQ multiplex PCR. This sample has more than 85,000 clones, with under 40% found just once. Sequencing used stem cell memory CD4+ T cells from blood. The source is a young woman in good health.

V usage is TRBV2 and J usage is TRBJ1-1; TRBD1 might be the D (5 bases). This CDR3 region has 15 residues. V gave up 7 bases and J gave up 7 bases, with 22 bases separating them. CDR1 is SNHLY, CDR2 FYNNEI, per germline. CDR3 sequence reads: CASTLEGRRSGEAFF. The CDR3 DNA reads TGTGCCAGCACTCTGGAGGGGCGTAGGAGTGGTGAAGCTTTCTTT.

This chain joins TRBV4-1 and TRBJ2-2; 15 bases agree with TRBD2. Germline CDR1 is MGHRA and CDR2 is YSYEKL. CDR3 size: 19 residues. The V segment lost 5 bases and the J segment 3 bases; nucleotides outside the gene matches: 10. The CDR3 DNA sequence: TGCGCCAGCAGCAAGGGGACTAGCGGGAGGAGCCCGGACACCGGGGAGCTGTTTTTT. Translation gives CASSKGTSGRSPDTGELFF.

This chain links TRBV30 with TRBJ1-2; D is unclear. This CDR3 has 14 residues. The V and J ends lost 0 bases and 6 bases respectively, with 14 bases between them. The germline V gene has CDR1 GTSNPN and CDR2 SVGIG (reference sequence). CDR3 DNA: TGTGCCTGGAGTGTAAAGGCAGGATTCCATGGCTACACCTTC. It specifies CAWSVKAGFHGYTF. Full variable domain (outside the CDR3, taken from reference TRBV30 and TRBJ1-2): SQTIHQWPATLVQPVGSPLSLECTVEGTSNPNLYWYRQAAGRGLQLLFYSVGIGQISSEVPQNLSASRPQDRQFILSSKKLLLSDSGFYLCAWSVKAGFHGYTFGSGTRLTVV.

This CDR3 reads CASSLVLSSYNEQFF. The CDR3 DNA sequence: TGCGCCAGCAGCTTGGTCCTTAGCTCCTACAATGAGCAGTTCTTC. The V call is TRBV5-1, the J call TRBJ2-1; D gene ambiguous. The CDR3 extends over 15 amino acids. Germline assignment: CDR1 SGHRS and CDR2 YFSETQ. V shed 0 bases and J shed 0 bases, with 7 bases lying between them.

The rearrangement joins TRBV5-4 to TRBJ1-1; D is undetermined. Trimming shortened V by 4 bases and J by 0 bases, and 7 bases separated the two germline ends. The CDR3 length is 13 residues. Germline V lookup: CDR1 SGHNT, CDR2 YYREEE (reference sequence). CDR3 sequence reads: CASSRGMNTEAFF. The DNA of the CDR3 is TGTGCCAGCAGCCGGGGAATGAACACTGAAGCTTTCTTT.

CDR3 residues: CASRDRIYEQYF. The CDR3 DNA follows: TGTGCCAGCAGAGACAGAATCTACGAGCAGTACTTC. The chain couples TRBV28 to TRBJ2-7; the D gene is possibly TRBD1 (5 bases). Germline assignment: CDR1 MDHEN and CDR2 SYDVKM. This CDR3 region has 12 residues. Trimming shortened V by 6 bases and J by 3 bases, and 9 bases separated the two germline ends.

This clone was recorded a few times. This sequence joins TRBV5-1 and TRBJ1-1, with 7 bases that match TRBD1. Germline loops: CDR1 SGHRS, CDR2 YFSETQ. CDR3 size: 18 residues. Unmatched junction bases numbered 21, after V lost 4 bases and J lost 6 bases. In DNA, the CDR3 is TGCGCCAGCAGCCCCGCAGGATTTAGATTAACCAGGGGGGCTGAAGCTTTCTTT. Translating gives CASSPAGFRLTRGAEAFF. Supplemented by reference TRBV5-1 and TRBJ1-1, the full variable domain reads KAGVTQTPRYLIKTRGQQVTLSCSPISGHRSVSWYQQTPGQGLQFLFEYFSETQRNKGNFPGRFSGRQFSNSRSEMNVSTLELGDSALYLCASSPAGFRLTRGAEAFFGQGTRLTVV.

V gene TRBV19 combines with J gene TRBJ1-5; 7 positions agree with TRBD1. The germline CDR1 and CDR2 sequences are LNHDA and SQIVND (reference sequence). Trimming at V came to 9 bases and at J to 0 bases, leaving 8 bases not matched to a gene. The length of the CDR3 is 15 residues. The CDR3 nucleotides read TGTGCCAGCGCGGACAGGCCCTATAGCAATCAGCCCCAGCATTTT. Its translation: CASADRPYSNQPQHF.

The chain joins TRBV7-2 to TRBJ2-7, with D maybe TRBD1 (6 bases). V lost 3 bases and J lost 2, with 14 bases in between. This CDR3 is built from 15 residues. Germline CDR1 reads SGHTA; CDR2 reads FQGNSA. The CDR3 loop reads CASSLGPGAPYEQYF. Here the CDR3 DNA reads TGTGCCAGCAGCTTGGGCCCAGGGGCGCCCTACGAGCAGTACTTC.

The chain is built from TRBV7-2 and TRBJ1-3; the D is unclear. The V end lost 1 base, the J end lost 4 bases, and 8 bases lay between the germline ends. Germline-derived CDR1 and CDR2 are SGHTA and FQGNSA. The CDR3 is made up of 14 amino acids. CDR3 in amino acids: CASSLERRGNTIYF. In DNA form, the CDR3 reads TGTGCCAGCAGCTTAGAACGGCGGGGAAACACCATATATTTT.

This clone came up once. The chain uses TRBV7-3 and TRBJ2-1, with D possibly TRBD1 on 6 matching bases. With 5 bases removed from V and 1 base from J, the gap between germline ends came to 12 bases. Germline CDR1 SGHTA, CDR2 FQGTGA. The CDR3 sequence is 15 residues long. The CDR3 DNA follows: TGTGCCAGCAGCGCCTACAGGGATTCCTACAATGAGCAGTTCTTC. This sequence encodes CASSAYRDSYNEQFF.

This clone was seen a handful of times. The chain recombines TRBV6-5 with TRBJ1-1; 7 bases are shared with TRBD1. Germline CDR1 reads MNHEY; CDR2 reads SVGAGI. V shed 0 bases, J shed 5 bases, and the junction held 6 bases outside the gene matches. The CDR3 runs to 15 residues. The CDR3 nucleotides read TGTGCCAGCAGTTACTCCGACAGGGTGAGGACTGAAGCTTTCTTT. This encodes CASSYSDRVRTEAFF.

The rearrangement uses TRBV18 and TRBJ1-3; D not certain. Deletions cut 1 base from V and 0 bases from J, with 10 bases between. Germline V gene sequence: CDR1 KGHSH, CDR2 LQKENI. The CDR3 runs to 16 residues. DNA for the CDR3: TGTGCCAGCTCACCACTAGTAACCGACTCTGGAAACACCATATATTTT. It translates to CASSPLVTDSGNTIYF.

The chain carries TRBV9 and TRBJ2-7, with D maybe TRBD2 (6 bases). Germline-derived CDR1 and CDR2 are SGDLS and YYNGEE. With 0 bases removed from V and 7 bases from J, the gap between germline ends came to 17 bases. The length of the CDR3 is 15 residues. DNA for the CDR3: TGTGCCAGCAGCGTAGCGGCGGGACGTGGTGGTGAGCAGTACTTC. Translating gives CASSVAAGRGGEQYF.

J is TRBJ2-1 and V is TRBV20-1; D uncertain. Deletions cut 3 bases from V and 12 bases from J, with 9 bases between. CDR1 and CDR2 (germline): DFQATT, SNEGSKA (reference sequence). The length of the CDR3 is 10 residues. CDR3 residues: CSARAERQFF. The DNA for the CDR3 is TGCAGTGCTAGGGCCGAACGGCAGTTCTTC.

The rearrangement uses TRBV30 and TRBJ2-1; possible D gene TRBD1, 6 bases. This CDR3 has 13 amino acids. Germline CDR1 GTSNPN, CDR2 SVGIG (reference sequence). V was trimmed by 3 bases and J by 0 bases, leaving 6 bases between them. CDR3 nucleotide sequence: TGTGCCTGGAGCAGGGGCTCCTACAATGAGCAGTTCTTC. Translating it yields CAWSRGSYNEQFF.

CDR3 residues: CASHLGTYYRETQYF. CDR3 nucleotide sequence: TGTGCCAGCCATTTAGGGACTTACTACCGAGAGACCCAGTACTTC. This sequence joins TRBV6-1 and TRBJ2-5; possibly TRBD2 for D (6 bases). This CDR3 contains 15 residues. Deletions cut 8 bases from V and 4 bases from J, with 20 bases between. Germline-derived CDR1 and CDR2 are MNHNS and SASEGT.

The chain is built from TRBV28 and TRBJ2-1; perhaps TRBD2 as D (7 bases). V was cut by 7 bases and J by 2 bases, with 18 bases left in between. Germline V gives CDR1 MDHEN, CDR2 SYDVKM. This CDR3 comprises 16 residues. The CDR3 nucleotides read TGTGCCAGCACCGAGGGGGGGGGCGCAGCCTACAATGAGCAGTTCTTC. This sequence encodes CASTEGGGAAYNEQFF.

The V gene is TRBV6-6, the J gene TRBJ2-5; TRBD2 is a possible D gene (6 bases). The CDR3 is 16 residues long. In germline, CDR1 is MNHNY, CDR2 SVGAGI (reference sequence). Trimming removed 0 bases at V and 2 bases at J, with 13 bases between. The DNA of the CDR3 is TGTGCCAGCAGTTACTCGGGGGGTAGCGGACAAGAGACCCAGTACTTC. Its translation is CASSYSGGSGQETQYF.

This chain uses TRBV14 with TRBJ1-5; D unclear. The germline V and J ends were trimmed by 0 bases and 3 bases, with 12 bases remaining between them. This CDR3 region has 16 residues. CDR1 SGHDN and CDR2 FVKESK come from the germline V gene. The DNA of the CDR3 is TGTGCCAGCAGCCAAGATACTTTGAGACTCAATCAGCCCCAGCATTTT. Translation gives CASSQDTLRLNQPQHF.

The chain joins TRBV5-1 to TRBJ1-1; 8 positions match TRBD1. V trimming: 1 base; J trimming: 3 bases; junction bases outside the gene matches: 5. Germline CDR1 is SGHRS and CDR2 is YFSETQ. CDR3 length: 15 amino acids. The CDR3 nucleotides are TGCGCCAGCAGCTTGTCCTACAGGGGGGACACTGAAGCTTTCTTT. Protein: CASSLSYRGDTEAFF.

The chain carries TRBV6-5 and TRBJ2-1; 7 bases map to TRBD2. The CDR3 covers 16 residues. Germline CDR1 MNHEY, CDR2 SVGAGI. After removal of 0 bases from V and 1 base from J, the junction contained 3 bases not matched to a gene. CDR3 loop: CASSYSPGRSYNEQFF. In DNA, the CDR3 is TGTGCCAGCAGTTACTCCCCCGGGAGGTCCTACAATGAGCAGTTCTTC.

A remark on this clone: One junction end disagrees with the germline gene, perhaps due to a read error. The CDR3 bases are TGTGCCAGCAGGCGACTAGCGGGAGTAGATACGCAGTATTTT. It yields the protein CASRRLAGVDTQYF. The rearrangement links TRBV5-1 to TRBJ2-3; the match to TRBD2 covers 12 bases. CDR3 size: 14 residues. CDR1 SGHRS and CDR2 YFSETQ come from the germline V gene.

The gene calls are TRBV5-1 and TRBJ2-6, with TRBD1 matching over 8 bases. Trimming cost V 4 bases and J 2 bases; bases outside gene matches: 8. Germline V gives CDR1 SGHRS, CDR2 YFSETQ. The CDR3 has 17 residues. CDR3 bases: TGCGCCAGCAGCCAAGGACAGGGATTAGCTGGGGCCAACGTCCTGACTTTC. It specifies CASSQGQGLAGANVLTF.

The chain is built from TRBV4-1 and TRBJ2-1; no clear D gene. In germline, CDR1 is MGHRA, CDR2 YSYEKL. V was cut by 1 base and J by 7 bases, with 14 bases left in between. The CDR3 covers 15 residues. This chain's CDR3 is CASSQVPMPRNEQFF. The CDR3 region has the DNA TGCGCCAGCAGCCAAGTACCGATGCCTAGGAATGAGCAGTTCTTC.

In nucleotides, the CDR3 is TGTGCCAGCAGCCCGTCGTACAGGGCTTCTGGAAACACCATATATTTT. This sequence encodes CASSPSYRASGNTIYF. The chain employs TRBV11-2 and TRBJ1-3, with a possible D match to TRBD1 (6 bases). The CDR3 covers 16 residues. Germline V gene lookup returns CDR1 SGHAT and CDR2 FQNNGV. Trimming removed 5 bases from V and 1 base from J, with 15 bases in between.

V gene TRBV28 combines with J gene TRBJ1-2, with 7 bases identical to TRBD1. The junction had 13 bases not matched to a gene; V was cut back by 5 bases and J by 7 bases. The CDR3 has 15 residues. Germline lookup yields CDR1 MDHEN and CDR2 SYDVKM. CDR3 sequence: CASSPRGRGFSGYTF. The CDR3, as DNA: TGTGCCAGCAGTCCCCGTGGCAGGGGGTTTTCTGGCTACACCTTC.

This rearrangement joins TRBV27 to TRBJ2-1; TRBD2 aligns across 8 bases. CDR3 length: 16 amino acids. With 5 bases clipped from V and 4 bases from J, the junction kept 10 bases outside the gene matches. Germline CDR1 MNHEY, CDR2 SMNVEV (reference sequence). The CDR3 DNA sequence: TGTGCCAGCAGTGACCGGCCTAGCGGGTATTACAATGAGCAGTTCTTC. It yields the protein CASSDRPSGYYNEQFF.